The clone carrying this TCR beta chain was recorded once. Its antigen is not known. This sample is part of a study of T cell responses to AZD1222 COVID-19 vaccine. General study points: White British people made up most donors, females outnumbered males, and clonal diversity was possibly underestimated. Vaccine-associated CD4 TCRs ranged over spike, dominating at 160-218 and 743-854. Just five to seven people given AZD1222 tested seropositive at baseline.

Using immunoSEQ multiplex PCR, the repertoire was profiled, and TCRdb retains in-frame clones only, with some absent. The table has under 150,000 clones, around 90% seen once. This sample comprised peripheral blood, obtained on day 0 of AZD1222 vaccination. This receptor was taken from an adult in good health.

CDR3 DNA: TGCGCCAGCAGCTTGGTCGGGACTAGCGAAGAGACCCAGTACTTC. This sequence encodes CASSLVGTSEETQYF. The V call is TRBV5-1, the J call TRBJ2-5; 10 positions agree with TRBD2. The germline CDR1 and CDR2 sequences are SGHRS and YFSETQ. The length of the CDR3 is 15 residues. J was trimmed by 3 bases and V by 0 bases; bases with no gene match: 2.